Shown below are 29 T cell receptor beta chains from a single sample sequenced in a study of CD8 T cells in ankylosing spondylitis. Study-level points and caveats: A TCR beta motif of several highly homologous variants seemed to mark ankylosing spondylitis blood.

A single record per CDR3 protein comes from TCRdb applying MiXCR to the 5' RACE reads. The sample contains roughly 700,000 distinct CDR3 sequences, roughly 20% of which appear only once. These receptors' targets are unknown. Specimen: blood, either unsorted or a sorted T cell fraction (not recorded which). The origin of the receptors is a male donor with ankylosing spondylitis.

This clonotype was picked up a small number of times. A read error may produce the germline difference seen at one junction end. V usage is TRBV29-1 and J usage is TRBJ1-1, with D possibly TRBD1 on 5 matching bases. The CDR3 has 13 amino acids. Per germline, CDR1 SQVTM and CDR2 ANQGSEA. In DNA form, the CDR3 reads TGCAGCGTTGAGAGTCAGGGAGGGACTGAAGTTTTCTTT. Amino acids: CSVESQGGTEVFF.

This clonotype was picked up a small number of times. The chain employs TRBV5-6 and TRBJ2-3; 8 nucleotides match TRBD2. CDR1 SGHDT and CDR2 YYEEEE come from the germline V gene. This CDR3 region has 15 residues. V shed 8 bases and J 2 bases; nucleotides not matched to a gene: 10. The CDR3 region has the DNA TGTGCCAGTAGCCCGGGGGGGGGCCTCACAGATACGCAGTATTTT. The encoded protein is CASSPGGGLTDTQYF.

This clonotype showed up just a few times. J is TRBJ1-5 and V is TRBV20-1; perhaps TRBD1 as D (5 bases). V was trimmed by 4 bases and J by 0 bases, leaving 16 bases between them. The CDR3 totals 16 residues. Germline V gene sequence: CDR1 DFQATT, CDR2 SNEGSKA (reference sequence). The CDR3 protein is CSATLRQTVSNQPQHF. In DNA, the CDR3 is TGCAGTGCTACCCTCCGGCAGACAGTTAGCAATCAGCCCCAGCATTTT.

The CDR3 here is CSAQTGSRQETQYF. In DNA form, the CDR3 reads TGCAGTGCTCAGACAGGCTCTCGCCAAGAGACCCAGTACTTC. The rearrangement uses TRBV20-1 and TRBJ2-5; D perhaps matches TRBD1 (6 bases). Germline V CDR1 and CDR2: DFQATT, SNEGSKA (reference sequence). The CDR3 is made up of 14 amino acids. Trimming cost V 5 bases and J 1 base, with 14 bases left between them.

V is TRBV29-1 and J is TRBJ1-2; D possibly corresponds to TRBD1 (5 bases). Germline V gene sequence: CDR1 SQVTM, CDR2 ANQGSEA. This CDR3 spans 13 amino acids. The V end was cut by 4 bases, the J end by 2 bases, with 11 bases between. DNA of the CDR3: TGCAGCGTTGGTATCAGGGCGAACTATGGCTACACCTTC. Translating it yields CSVGIRANYGYTF. The entire variable domain, with the rest obtained from reference TRBV29-1 and TRBJ1-2, is as follows: SAVISQKPSRDICQRGTSLTIQCQVDSQVTMMFWYRQQPGQSLTLIATANQGSEATYESGFVIDKFPISRPNLTFSTLTVSNMSPEDSSIYLCSVGIRANYGYTFGSGTRLTVV.

This clonotype turned up a few times. V is TRBV29-1 and J is TRBJ2-7, with D unclear. The V gene's germline CDR1 is SQVTM and CDR2 ANQGSEA. With 7 bases removed from V and 4 bases from J, the gap between germline ends came to 11 bases. The CDR3 is 11 residues long. The CDR3 DNA reads as TGCAGCGCCATCACAGATTACGAGCAGTACTTC. Translated, it gives CSAITDYEQYF.

This clonotype showed up just a few times. The chain recombines TRBV20-1 with TRBJ2-7, with D unclear. This CDR3 contains 12 residues. The ends were cut back, 6 bases at V and 2 bases at J, with 11 bases in the middle. The germline gives CDR1 DFQATT, CDR2 SNEGSKA (reference sequence). The CDR3 loop is CSAAVPTYEQYF. The DNA for the CDR3 is TGCAGTGCCGCCGTCCCAACCTACGAGCAGTACTTC.

A few counts support this clonotype. The V and J genes are TRBV7-9 and TRBJ1-1; no firm D call. The germline gives CDR1 SEHNR, CDR2 FQNEAQ (reference sequence). The germline V and J ends were trimmed by 3 bases and 7 bases, with 9 bases remaining between them. CDR3 length equals 12 residues. CDR3 sequence (DNA): TGTGCCAGCAGCTTGGCGGACGGTGAAGCTTTCTTT. Its translation is CASSLADGEAFF.

This chain links TRBV5-1 with TRBJ2-1; 9 bases fit TRBD2. The CDR3 extends over 20 amino acids. Losses at the gene ends were 0 bases for V and 0 bases for J; bases not matched to a gene: 13. Germline V lookup: CDR1 SGHRS, CDR2 YFSETQ. The CDR3 region is CASSLAWASGASSSYNEQFF. For the CDR3, the DNA is TGCGCCAGCAGCTTGGCCTGGGCTAGCGGGGCCTCCAGCTCCTACAATGAGCAGTTCTTC.

This clonotype was seen just once. The V gene is TRBV3-1, the J gene TRBJ2-7, with 10 bases that match TRBD1. V was clipped by 1 base and J by 3 bases; unmatched bases: 3. CDR1 and CDR2 from the germline V gene are LGHDT and YNNKEL (reference sequence). This CDR3 is built from 15 residues. In DNA, the CDR3 is TGTGCCAGCAGCCAAGTGGACAGGGGGATCTACGAGCAGTACTTC. Its translation: CASSQVDRGIYEQYF.

The CDR3 reads CASSLGGKGAFF. The CDR3 DNA is TGTGCCAGCAGTTTAGGGGGAAAAGGAGCTTTCTTT. V and J are TRBV12-3 or TRBV12-4 and TRBJ1-1; D gene uncertain. The CDR3 contains 12 residues. Trimming removed 1 base from V and 10 bases from J, with 10 bases in between.

This chain connects TRBV20-1 to TRBJ2-3; D uncertain. The CDR3 is made up of 14 amino acids. V was trimmed by 3 bases and J by 2 bases, leaving 12 bases between them. The germline gives CDR1 DFQATT, CDR2 SNEGSKA (reference sequence). In DNA, the CDR3 is TGCAGTGCTAGGACTCCATTCTTCACAGATACGCAGTATTTT. As protein: CSARTPFFTDTQYF.

The rearrangement links TRBV5-1 to TRBJ2-1, with TRBD2 as a possible D gene (6 bases). The CDR3 is 14 amino acids. The germline V gene has CDR1 SGHRS and CDR2 YFSETQ. Trimming removed 3 bases at V and 4 bases at J, with 11 bases between. DNA for the CDR3: TGCGCCAGCAGCTGGGGGGAGCGGTACAATGAGCAGTTCTTC. Translation gives CASSWGERYNEQFF. Full variable domain (outside the CDR3, taken from reference TRBV5-1 and TRBJ2-1): KAGVTQTPRYLIKTRGQQVTLSCSPISGHRSVSWYQQTPGQGLQFLFEYFSETQRNKGNFPGRFSGRQFSNSRSEMNVSTLELGDSALYLCASSWGERYNEQFFGPGTRLTVL.

This clonotype was counted only a few times. The rearrangement uses TRBV20-1 and TRBJ1-1; D gene unclear. Deletions cut 6 bases from V and 1 base from J, with 24 bases between. The CDR3 extends over 17 amino acids. CDR1 DFQATT and CDR2 SNEGSKA come from the germline V gene (reference sequence). The CDR3 DNA is TGCAGTGCAACAAGAGACGATCTCGGGAGTAGGAACACTGAAGCTTTCTTT. Residues: CSATRDDLGSRNTEAFF.

The chain uses TRBV5-1 and TRBJ2-7; TRBD2 is a possible D gene (5 bases). The V gene lost 3 bases and the J gene lost 7 bases, with 5 bases spanning the gap. CDR1 and CDR2 from the germline V gene are SGHRS and YFSETQ. The CDR3 length is 10 residues. The CDR3 is CASSWREQYF. For the CDR3, the DNA is TGCGCCAGCAGCTGGAGGGAGCAGTACTTC. The full variable domain, in which reference TRBV5-1 and TRBJ2-7 provide the parts outside the CDR3, is KAGVTQTPRYLIKTRGQQVTLSCSPISGHRSVSWYQQTPGQGLQFLFEYFSETQRNKGNFPGRFSGRQFSNSRSEMNVSTLELGDSALYLCASSWREQYFGPGTRLTVT.

This clonotype has only one observation. This chain uses TRBV29-1 with TRBJ2-5; 8 nucleotides match TRBD2. The ends lost 5 bases at V and 1 base at J; junction bases unmatched: 15. The CDR3 totals 17 residues. Germline V gene lookup returns CDR1 SQVTM and CDR2 ANQGSEA. The CDR3 sequence: CSVTRGVSGGVQETQYF. Here the CDR3 DNA reads TGCAGCGTTACAAGGGGTGTGTCGGGAGGGGTCCAAGAGACCCAGTACTTC.

This clonotype was counted between two and nine times. The rearrangement links TRBV20-1 to TRBJ2-1, with D uncertain. The CDR3 contains 14 residues. V lost 0 bases to trimming and J lost 3 bases, with 9 bases between them. In germline, CDR1 is DFQATT, CDR2 SNEGSKA (reference sequence). The CDR3: CSARDSYYYNEQFF. The CDR3 region has the DNA TGCAGTGCTAGAGATTCGTACTACTACAATGAGCAGTTCTTC.

The count of this clonotype is one. The V and J genes are TRBV20-1 and TRBJ2-3, with 7 bases aligning to TRBD2. The V gene's germline CDR1 is DFQATT and CDR2 SNEGSKA (reference sequence). There are 16 residues in the CDR3. The trim removed 4 bases at V and 5 bases at J, leaving 15 bases unmatched. CDR3 DNA: TGCAGTGCTAATCCCTCGGTTGCGGGAGTGGGAGATACGCAGTATTTT. Protein sequence: CSANPSVAGVGDTQYF.

This clonotype was detected only a few times. The rearrangement links TRBV11-2 to TRBJ2-7; D unresolved. The V gene's germline CDR1 is SGHAT and CDR2 FQNNGV. V was trimmed by 2 bases and J by 5 bases, leaving 10 bases between them. The CDR3 consists of 13 residues. CDR3 in amino acids: CASSLPILDEQYF. The CDR3 DNA reads TGTGCCAGCAGCTTACCCATCTTGGACGAGCAGTACTTC.

This chain connects TRBV20-1 to TRBJ2-1, with D possibly TRBD2 on 6 matching bases. The CDR3 contains 14 residues. The germline V and J ends were trimmed by 3 bases and 7 bases, with 16 bases remaining between them. CDR1 DFQATT and CDR2 SNEGSKA come from the germline V gene (reference sequence). Here the CDR3 reads CSASMDSTRNEQFF. The CDR3, as DNA: TGCAGTGCTAGTATGGACTCGACTAGAAATGAGCAGTTCTTC.

This clonotype was detected only a few times. The chain employs TRBV7-9 and TRBJ2-3; no reliable D call. With 1 base removed from V and 6 bases from J, the gap between germline ends came to 17 bases. The CDR3 contains 16 residues. CDR1 is SEHNR, CDR2 FQNEAQ, per germline (reference sequence). CDR3 nucleotides: TGTGCCAGCAGCTTAGATCGAGTTACCCTCTCGGATACGCAGTATTTT. Encoded protein: CASSLDRVTLSDTQYF.

The V and J genes are TRBV7-6 and TRBJ2-3, with D hard to call. This CDR3 region has 16 residues. Germline assignment: CDR1 SGHVS and CDR2 FNYEAQ. The V gene lost 0 bases and the J gene lost 5 bases, with 15 bases spanning the gap. In DNA form, the CDR3 reads TGTGCCAGCAGCTTAGCGGGTCACGAAGGGTTAGATACGCAGTATTTT. Translation gives CASSLAGHEGLDTQYF.

This clonotype has a count of ten or more. The V and J genes are TRBV4-3 and TRBJ2-2; D may be TRBD1 (7 bases). The CDR3 has 17 amino acids. Germline values: CDR1 LGHNA, CDR2 YSLEER. V was pared by 2 bases and J by 3 bases, with 16 bases between. This chain's CDR3 is CASSQSPDRRDTGELFF. The CDR3 nucleotides are TGCGCCAGCAGCCAAAGCCCGGACAGGAGGGACACCGGGGAGCTGTTTTTT.

This chain joins TRBV27 and TRBJ2-7, with 9 nucleotides matching TRBD1. The germline gives CDR1 MNHEY, CDR2 SMNVEV (reference sequence). Germline trimming cut 5 bases from V and 3 bases from J; bases unmatched to any gene: 8. The CDR3 covers 15 residues. CDR3 nucleotides: TGTGCCAGCAGTAGGGGGACAGGGAGTCGCTACGAGCAGTACTTC. This sequence encodes CASSRGTGSRYEQYF.

V and J are TRBV2 and TRBJ2-2; D unresolved. Germline V gene lookup returns CDR1 SNHLY and CDR2 FYNNEI. The CDR3 is 14 amino acids. V lost 10 bases and J lost 3, with 15 bases in between. CDR3: CAILKRRDTGELFF. The CDR3 nucleotides are TGTGCCATATTGAAACGCCGGGACACCGGGGAGCTGTTTTTT.

The chain links TRBV20-1 to TRBJ2-1; 10 bases match TRBD2. The CDR3 consists of 14 residues. Germline V gene sequence: CDR1 DFQATT, CDR2 SNEGSKA (reference sequence). The ends lost 5 bases at V and 5 bases at J; junction bases unmatched: 6. The CDR3 reads CSALAGVGDNEQFF. DNA of the CDR3: TGCAGTGCTCTAGCGGGAGTGGGAGACAATGAGCAGTTCTTC.

The chain joins TRBV4-3 to TRBJ2-1; TRBD1 agrees at 8 bases. The CDR3 spans 15 residues. V lost 6 bases and J lost 3; bases outside the gene matches: 7. CDR1 and CDR2 from the germline V gene are LGHNA and YSLEER. The CDR3 DNA is TGCGCCAGCAGAGAGGACAGGGCAAACTACAATGAGCAGTTCTTC. Translation gives CASREDRANYNEQFF.

J is TRBJ2-3 and V is TRBV7-3; 10 bases fit TRBD2. CDR3 length: 16 residues. V shed 1 base, J shed 2 bases, and the junction held 3 bases outside the gene matches. Germline values: CDR1 SGHTA, CDR2 FQGTGA. This chain's CDR3 is CASSLIAGGITDTQYF. CDR3 sequence (DNA): TGTGCCAGCAGCTTAATAGCGGGAGGAATCACAGATACGCAGTATTTT.

This chain joins TRBV6-1 and TRBJ2-1; 10 bases agree with TRBD2. Germline V gene data show CDR1 as MNHNS and CDR2 as SASEGT. V shed 10 bases and J 3 bases; nucleotides not matched to a gene: 6. The CDR3 spans 14 residues. In nucleotides, the CDR3 is TGTGCCACCGGGACTAGCGATATCTACAATGAGCAGTTCTTC. The encoded protein is CATGTSDIYNEQFF.